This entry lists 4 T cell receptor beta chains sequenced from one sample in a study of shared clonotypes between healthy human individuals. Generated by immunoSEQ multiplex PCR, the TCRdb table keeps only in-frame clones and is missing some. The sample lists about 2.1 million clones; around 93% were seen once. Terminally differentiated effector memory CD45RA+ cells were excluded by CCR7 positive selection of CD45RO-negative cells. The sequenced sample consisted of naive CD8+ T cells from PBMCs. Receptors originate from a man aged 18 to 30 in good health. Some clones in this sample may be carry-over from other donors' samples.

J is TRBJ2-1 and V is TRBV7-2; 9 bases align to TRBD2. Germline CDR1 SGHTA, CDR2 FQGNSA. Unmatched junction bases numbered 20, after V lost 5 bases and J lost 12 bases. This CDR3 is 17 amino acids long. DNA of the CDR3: TGTGCCAGCAGCCCCGGTCTGACGAGACTAGCGGTTAAGGGGCAGTTCTTC. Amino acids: CASSPGLTRLAVKGQFF.

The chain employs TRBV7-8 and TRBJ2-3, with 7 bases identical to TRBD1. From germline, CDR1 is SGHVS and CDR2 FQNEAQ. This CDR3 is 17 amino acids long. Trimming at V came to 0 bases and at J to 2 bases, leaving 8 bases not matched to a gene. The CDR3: CASSLAMGDSFTDTQYF. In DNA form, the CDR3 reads TGTGCCAGCAGCTTAGCGATGGGGGACAGTTTCACAGATACGCAGTATTTT.

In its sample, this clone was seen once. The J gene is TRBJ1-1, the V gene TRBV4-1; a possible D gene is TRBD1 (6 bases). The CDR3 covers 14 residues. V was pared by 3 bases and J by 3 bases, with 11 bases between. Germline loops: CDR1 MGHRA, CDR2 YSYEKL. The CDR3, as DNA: TGCGCCAGCAGCCAGACAGGTGTGTACACTGAAGCTTTCTTT. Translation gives CASSQTGVYTEAFF.

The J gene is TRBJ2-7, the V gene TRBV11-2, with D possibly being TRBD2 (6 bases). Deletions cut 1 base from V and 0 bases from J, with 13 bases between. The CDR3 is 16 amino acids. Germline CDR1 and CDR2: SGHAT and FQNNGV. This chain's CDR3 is CASSLGPAGLSYEQYF. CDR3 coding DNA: TGTGCCAGCAGCTTAGGACCCGCGGGGCTCTCCTACGAGCAGTACTTC.